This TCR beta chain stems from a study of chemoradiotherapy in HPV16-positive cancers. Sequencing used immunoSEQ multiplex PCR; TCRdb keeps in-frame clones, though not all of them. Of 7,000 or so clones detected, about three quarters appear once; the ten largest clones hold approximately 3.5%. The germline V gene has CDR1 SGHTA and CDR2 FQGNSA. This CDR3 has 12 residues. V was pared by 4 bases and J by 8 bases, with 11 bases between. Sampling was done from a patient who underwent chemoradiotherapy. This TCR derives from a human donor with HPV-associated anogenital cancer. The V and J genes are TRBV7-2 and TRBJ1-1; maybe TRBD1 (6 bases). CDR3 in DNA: TGTGCCAGCAGCTCCAGGGGATGGGAAGCTTTCTTT. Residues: CASSSRGWEAFF.